Listed below are T cell receptor beta chains from one sample, sequenced in a study of PD-1 blockade in mismatch repair-deficient tumors. TCRdb keeps only in-frame clones here, not all; method: immunoSEQ multiplex PCR. The sample lists approximately 40,000 clones, about 76% occurring once. The starting material was peripheral blood, obtained 4 weeks after starting pembrolizumab. The receptor source for this set is an adult with mismatch repair-deficient cancer. Both conserved end residues are part of each CDR3. The D gene is left open where the match is weak. Clone size, where shown, is once, few, many, or a class for clones that have expanded.

>TRBV30|.|.|TRBJ2-7
CAWSAFDEQYF
TGTGCCTGGAGTGCTTTCGACGAGCAGTACTTC
>TRBV4-1|.|.|TRBJ2-7
CASSQDLGNGRVGYEQYF
TGCGCCAGCAGCCAAGATCTGGGGAATGGACGGGTAGGCTACGAGCAGTACTTC
>TRBV9|.|TRBD2|TRBJ2-2
CASSLRMGGPAGELFF
TGTGCCAGCAGCCTCCGGATGGGAGGGCCGGCCGGGGAGCTGTTTTTT
>TRBV18|.|.|TRBJ2-3
CASSPEFDPTDTQYF
TGTGCCAGCTCACCTGAGTTTGACCCCACAGATACGCAGTATTTT
>TRBV29-1|.|.|TRBJ2-5
CSVLAGGETQYF
TGCAGCGTTTTGGCTGGGGGGGAGACCCAGTACTTC
>TRBV6-5|.|TRBD2|TRBJ2-2
CASSRTSAGELFF
TGTGCCAGCAGTAGAACTAGCGCCGGGGAGCTGTTTTTT
>TRBV2|.|.|TRBJ1-4
CANTRDGGMVFF
TGTGCCAATACCCGAGACGGGGGGATGGTGTTTTTT
>TRBV19|few|TRBD2|TRBJ2-7
CASSLPGGADEQYF
TGTGCCAGTAGTCTCCCCGGGGGGGCGGACGAGCAGTACTTC
>TRBV2|few|TRBD1|TRBJ2-7
CASIQGIRYEQYF
TGTGCCAGCATACAGGGGATCCGCTACGAGCAGTACTTC
>TRBV29-1|.|TRBD2|TRBJ2-1
CSVFIAGEKFAYNEQFF
TGCAGCGTTTTTATAGCGGGAGAAAAATTCGCCTACAATGAGCAGTTCTTC
>TRBV27|.|TRBD2|TRBJ2-1
CASRVTSIHNEQFF
TGTGCCAGCAGAGTGACTAGCATTCACAATGAGCAGTTCTTC
>TRBV15|once|TRBD2|TRBJ2-3
CATSGGLAGGRRADTQYF
TGTGCCACCAGCGGGGGACTAGCGGGAGGAAGGCGGGCCGATACGCAGTATTTT
>TRBV7-9|.|TRBD1|TRBJ1-1
CASSSTGYEAFF
TGTGCCAGCAGCTCGACAGGGTACGAAGCTTTCTTT
>TRBV18|.|.|TRBJ2-5
CASSRDGPQETQYF
TGTGCCAGCTCAAGGGACGGCCCCCAAGAGACCCAGTACTTC
>TRBV10-2|.|.|TRBJ2-3
CASSDGGTSTDTQYF
TGCGCCAGCAGTGACGGCGGGACTAGCACAGATACGCAGTATTTT
>TRBV11-2|.|.|TRBJ2-7
CASSQWEYEQYF
TGTGCCAGCAGCCAATGGGAATACGAGCAGTACTTC
>TRBV27|.|.|TRBJ2-3
CASSLSRLVPNTRADTQYF
TGTGCCAGCAGTTTATCCCGACTAGTCCCCAACACACGAGCAGATACGCAGTATTTT
>TRBV11-2|.|.|TRBJ2-7
CASSLKKGRDSYEQYF
TGTGCCAGCAGCTTAAAAAAAGGGAGAGACAGCTACGAGCAGTACTTC
>TRBV4-1|.|.|TRBJ2-1
CASSQDWRNSYNEQFF
TGCGCCAGCAGCCAAGATTGGAGAAACTCCTACAATGAGCAGTTCTTC
>TRBV11-2|.|.|TRBJ1-4
CASSPGGEKLFF
TGTGCCAGCAGCCCCGGGGGGGAAAAACTGTTTTTT
>TRBV6-6|few|TRBD1|TRBJ1-2
CASSAGTGVRVYGYTF
TGTGCCAGCAGTGCGGGGACAGGGGTCAGGGTCTATGGCTACACCTTC
>TRBV6-1|.|TRBD1|TRBJ2-3
CASSLRQGPDTQYF
TGTGCCAGCAGCCTGAGACAGGGTCCAGATACGCAGTATTTT
>TRBV10-3|.|TRBD2|TRBJ2-1
CAISSTPGLAGETRSYNEQFF
TGTGCCATCAGTAGTACACCGGGACTAGCGGGAGAGACCCGCTCCTACAATGAGCAGTTCTTC
>TRBV27|.|.|TRBJ2-7
CASSLGADSYEQYF
TGTGCCAGCAGTCTTGGGGCAGACTCCTACGAGCAGTACTTC
>TRBV5-6|.|.|TRBJ1-2
CASSLDRRLNYGYTF
TGTGCCAGCAGTCTGGACAGAAGACTTAACTATGGCTACACCTTC
>TRBV18|few|.|TRBJ2-2
CASSLQQGNTGELFF
TGTGCCAGCTCACTTCAACAGGGGAACACCGGGGAGCTGTTTTTT
>TRBV5-5|few|TRBD2|TRBJ2-7
CASSWASGRGEQYF
TGTGCCAGCAGCTGGGCTAGCGGGAGGGGCGAGCAGTACTTC
>TRBV30|.|TRBD2|TRBJ2-7
CAWSLAGGTIEQYF
TGTGCCTGGAGTCTAGCGGGAGGAACAATAGAGCAGTACTTC
>TRBV30|few|TRBD1|TRBJ2-5
CVTTQGQGWETQYF
TGTGTCACCACCCAGGGACAGGGGTGGGAGACCCAGTACTTC
>TRBV4-2|.|.|TRBJ2-7
CASSQGTPNYEQYF
TGTGCCAGCAGCCAAGGAACCCCGAACTACGAGCAGTACTTC
>TRBV5-1|.|.|TRBJ1-4
CASSLGSTGTNEKLFF
TGCGCCAGCAGCTTGGGATCGACAGGCACTAATGAAAAACTGTTTTTT
>TRBV4-2|.|.|TRBJ1-1
CASSPQGGGTEAFF
TGTGCCAGCAGCCCCCAAGGTGGGGGCACTGAAGCTTTCTTT
>TRBV2|.|TRBD2|TRBJ2-2
CASSAWLAGGGTGELFF
TGTGCCAGCAGTGCTTGGCTAGCGGGAGGAGGCACCGGGGAGCTGTTTTTT
>TRBV10-1|.|.|TRBJ2-4
CASSESGLGGRTKNIQYF
TGCGCCAGCAGTGAGTCGGGACTTGGGGGGAGAACCAAAAACATTCAGTACTTC
>TRBV5-1|.|TRBD1|TRBJ1-1
CASSPDRGRMVFF
TGCGCCAGCAGCCCAGACAGGGGGCGCATGGTTTTCTTT
>TRBV4-3|.|.|TRBJ2-7
CASSQEIAAYEQYF
TGCGCCAGCAGCCAAGAAATTGCCGCCTACGAGCAGTACTTC
>TRBV4-1|.|TRBD2|TRBJ2-7
CASSQEVTSGSYEQYF
TGCGCCAGCAGCCAAGAGGTTACTAGCGGGAGTTACGAGCAGTACTTC
>TRBV25-1|.|TRBD2|TRBJ2-7
CASSGAGAYEQYF
TGTGCCAGCAGCGGAGCGGGAGCATACGAGCAGTACTTC
>TRBV5-4|.|.|TRBJ2-5
CASSPQGTRRETQYF
TGTGCCAGCAGCCCACAGGGAACCAGGAGGGAGACCCAGTACTTC
>TRBV10-3|once|TRBD2|TRBJ2-1
CAISDWREGGYNEQFF
TGTGCCATCAGTGACTGGCGGGAGGGGGGGTACAATGAGCAGTTCTTC
>TRBV7-9|.|.|TRBJ2-7
CASSSRTGEQYF
TGTGCCAGCAGCTCAAGAACTGGGGAGCAGTACTTC
>TRBV5-1|.|.|TRBJ1-2
CASSYYRDTDGYTF
TGCGCCAGCAGCTACTACCGGGACACCGATGGCTACACCTTC
>TRBV7-8|.|.|TRBJ2-7
CASSLGSLDEQYF
TGTGCCAGCAGCTTAGGCTCACTGGACGAGCAGTACTTC
>TRBV28|.|TRBD1|TRBJ2-5
CASSLRGQGGVETQYF
TGTGCCAGCAGTTTACGGGGACAGGGCGGGGTGGAGACCCAGTACTTC
>TRBV5-6|.|TRBD1|TRBJ2-7
CASSLTGASSYEQYF
TGTGCCAGCAGCTTGACAGGGGCCAGCTCCTACGAGCAGTACTTC